Listed here are 17 T cell receptor beta chains from one sample, sequenced in a study of blood T cell repertoires in COVID-19. Sequenced by immunoSEQ multiplex PCR; TCRdb stores in-frame clones only, minus some. Here the sample spans more than 100,000 clones, around 90% being singletons. Sequences were obtained from peripheral blood. These receptors were obtained from a woman aged 80 or older in a cohort sampled during active COVID-19.

V and J are TRBV15 and TRBJ2-2, with D tentatively TRBD1 (6 bases). This CDR3 has 15 amino acids. V lost 9 bases and J lost 3, with 17 bases in between. CDR1 is LNHNV and CDR2 is YYDKDF in the germline V gene (reference sequence). DNA of the CDR3: TGTGCCACGAGACAGGACATGACGGACACCGGGGAGCTGTTTTTT. It yields the protein CATRQDMTDTGELFF. The whole variable domain, remainder taken from reference TRBV15 and TRBJ2-2, is DAMVIQNPRYQVTQFGKPVTLSCSQTLNHNVMYWYQQKSSQAPKLLFHYYDKDFNNEADTPDNFQSRRPNTSFCFLDIRSPGLGDTAMYLCATRQDMTDTGELFFGEGSRLTVL.

Written as DNA, the CDR3 is TGCAGCGTTGAATTGAACGACAGGGGGCTCGCTGAAGCTTTCTTT. This encodes CSVELNDRGLAEAFF. This chain links TRBV29-1 with TRBJ1-1; 10 bases are a match to TRBD1. The CDR3 contains 15 residues. Losses at the gene ends were 2 bases for V and 6 bases for J; bases not matched to a gene: 9. Germline-derived CDR1 and CDR2 are SQVTM and ANQGSEA. Using reference TRBV29-1 and TRBJ1-1 for the parts outside the CDR3, the full variable domain is SAVISQKPSRDICQRGTSLTIQCQVDSQVTMMFWYRQQPGQSLTLIATANQGSEATYESGFVIDKFPISRPNLTFSTLTVSNMSPEDSSIYLCSVELNDRGLAEAFFGQGTRLTVV.

This sequence joins TRBV6-6 and TRBJ1-2; D uncertain. CDR3 length: 11 amino acids. V was shortened by 2 bases and J by 14 bases, with 12 bases between the two germline ends. Germline CDR1 MNHNY, CDR2 SVGAGI (reference sequence). CDR3 in DNA: TGTGCCAGCAGTTACGGTCTCAGTCCAACCTTC. Translating it yields CASSYGLSPTF.

The chain has TRBV7-2 and TRBJ2-3; TRBD2 matches at 12 bases. This CDR3 comprises 15 residues. The junction had 3 bases not matched to a gene; V was cut back by 4 bases and J by 4 bases. CDR1 is SGHTA, CDR2 FQGNSA, per germline. CDR3 amino acids: CASSSLAGGPDTQYF. In DNA, the CDR3 is TGTGCCAGCAGCTCCCTAGCGGGGGGGCCAGATACGCAGTATTTT.

The V gene is TRBV6-1, the J gene TRBJ2-7; D may be TRBD1 (5 bases). Trimming removed 4 bases from V and 5 bases from J, with 24 bases in between. The length of the CDR3 is 17 residues. Looked up from germline, CDR1 is MNHNS and CDR2 is SASEGT. The CDR3 DNA is TGTGCCAGCAGTGTGGGCAGGGCACGGGTTGGGTCGAACGAGCAGTACTTC. As protein: CASSVGRARVGSNEQYF.

The CDR3: CASSFEGNTEAFF. CDR3 nucleotides: TGTGCCAGCAGCTTTGAGGGGAACACTGAAGCTTTCTTT. The rearrangement joins TRBV7-2 to TRBJ1-1; D remains ambiguous. The CDR3 contains 13 residues. Germline CDR1 SGHTA, CDR2 FQGNSA. V dropped 3 bases and J dropped 1 base, with 6 bases sitting between them.

This clone was counted a few times. The CDR3: CASSVGGGKDEQYF. CDR3 in DNA: TGTGCCAGCAGCGTTGGAGGGGGCAAGGACGAGCAGTACTTC. The chain links TRBV9 to TRBJ2-7, with D maybe TRBD1 (7 bases). This CDR3 is built from 14 residues. Germline V CDR1 and CDR2: SGDLS, YYNGEE. V was shortened by 2 bases and J by 5 bases, with 14 bases between the two germline ends.

J is TRBJ2-2 and V is TRBV28, with 7 bases identical to TRBD2. The V and J ends lost 5 bases and 7 bases, in that order; junction bases with no gene match: 10. The CDR3 contains 15 residues. The germline V gene has CDR1 MDHEN and CDR2 SYDVKM. CDR3 nucleotides: TGTGCCAGCAGTCCCCTGGGAGGGCCAGTCGGGGAGCTGTTTTTT. This encodes CASSPLGGPVGELFF.

The chain combines TRBV5-1 with TRBJ1-4; TRBD1 matches 7 bases. Germline V gene sequence: CDR1 SGHRS, CDR2 YFSETQ. V lost 4 bases to trimming and J lost 7 bases; unmatched junction nucleotides: 1. The CDR3 length is 12 residues. In DNA form, the CDR3 reads TGCGCCAGCAGCCAGGGGGGTGAAAAACTGTTTTTT. Translating gives CASSQGGEKLFF.

V and J are TRBV11-2 and TRBJ2-1; 11 bases match TRBD2. CDR1 and CDR2 from the germline V gene are SGHAT and FQNNGV. The CDR3 is 17 residues long. J gave up 8 bases and V 3 bases, and 12 bases lay outside the gene matches. In nucleotides, the CDR3 is TGTGCCAGCAGCTTGGGATTCACTAGCGGGAGAGTCTATGAGCAGTTCTTC. This translates into CASSLGFTSGRVYEQFF.

The chain employs TRBV23-1 and TRBJ2-5; maybe TRBD1 (6 bases). TRBV23-1 is placed among ORFs of uncertain function. This CDR3 is 16 amino acids long. V lost 3 bases and J 1 base, leaving 15 bases between the germline ends. DNA for the CDR3: TGCGCCAGCAGTCACCTAGACAGGATGCGCCAAGAGACCCAGTACTTC. Translation gives CASSHLDRMRQETQYF.

This clone was recorded only once. This chain connects TRBV9 to TRBJ2-2; 9 positions match TRBD2. Germline trimming cut 1 base from V and 1 base from J; bases unmatched to any gene: 2. This CDR3 has 16 amino acids. Germline CDR1 is SGDLS and CDR2 is YYNGEE. Here the CDR3 reads CASSVLAGMNTGELFF. As DNA, the CDR3 is TGTGCCAGCAGCGTACTAGCGGGGATGAACACCGGGGAGCTGTTTTTT.

In regard to this clone: Other DNA sequences from this sample encode an identical CDR3 as well. The rearrangement uses TRBV12-3 or TRBV12-4 and TRBJ2-3; tentative D call: TRBD2 (5 bases). V was trimmed by 2 bases and J by 5 bases, leaving 5 bases between them. This CDR3 comprises 12 residues. The CDR3 sequence: CASSLTRDTQYF. CDR3 sequence (DNA): TGTGCCAGCAGTTTAACTAGAGATACGCAGTATTTT.

V gene TRBV7-3 combines with J gene TRBJ2-7, with D possibly being TRBD1 (5 bases). V was trimmed by 5 bases and J by 7 bases, leaving 15 bases between them. The CDR3 is made up of 13 amino acids. Germline V gene lookup returns CDR1 SGHTA and CDR2 FQGTGA. The CDR3 DNA sequence: TGTGCCAGCAGCCCCCGCCCAGGGCGAGAGCAGTACTTC. It specifies CASSPRPGREQYF. The full variable domain, rest sourced from reference TRBV7-3 and TRBJ2-7, is GAGVSQTPSNKVTEKGKYVELRCDPISGHTALYWYRQSLGQGPEFLIYFQGTGAADDSGLPNDRFFAVRPEGSVSTLKIQRTERGDSAVYLCASSPRPGREQYFGPGTRLTVT.

The V and J genes are TRBV5-4 and TRBJ2-5; 9 bases match TRBD1. CDR1 is SGHNT and CDR2 is YYREEE in the germline V gene (reference sequence). The CDR3 is 16 amino acids. The junction had 15 bases not matched to a gene; V was cut back by 5 bases and J by 7 bases. CDR3 DNA sequence: TGTGCCAGCAGTTCCCCGGGACAGGGCCAACTGGGGACCCAGTACTTC. Protein product: CASSSPGQGQLGTQYF.

The chain combines TRBV19 with TRBJ2-3; 12 positions match TRBD1. V was clipped by 2 bases and J by 10 bases; unmatched bases: 7. Germline CDR1 LNHDA, CDR2 SQIVND (reference sequence). The CDR3 consists of 15 residues. The CDR3 DNA sequence: TGTGCCAGTAGTATAAAGGGACAGGGGGCTAGTGCGCAGTATTTT. Translating it yields CASSIKGQGASAQYF.

The V call is TRBV27, the J call TRBJ2-3; 7 nucleotides agree with TRBD2. V lost 2 bases to trimming and J lost 1 base; unmatched junction nucleotides: 9. This CDR3 is built from 17 residues. The germline gives CDR1 MNHEY, CDR2 SMNVEV (reference sequence). This CDR3 reads CASSLAGVGKGTDTQYF. In DNA form, the CDR3 reads TGTGCCAGCAGTTTAGCGGGAGTGGGGAAAGGCACAGATACGCAGTATTTT.